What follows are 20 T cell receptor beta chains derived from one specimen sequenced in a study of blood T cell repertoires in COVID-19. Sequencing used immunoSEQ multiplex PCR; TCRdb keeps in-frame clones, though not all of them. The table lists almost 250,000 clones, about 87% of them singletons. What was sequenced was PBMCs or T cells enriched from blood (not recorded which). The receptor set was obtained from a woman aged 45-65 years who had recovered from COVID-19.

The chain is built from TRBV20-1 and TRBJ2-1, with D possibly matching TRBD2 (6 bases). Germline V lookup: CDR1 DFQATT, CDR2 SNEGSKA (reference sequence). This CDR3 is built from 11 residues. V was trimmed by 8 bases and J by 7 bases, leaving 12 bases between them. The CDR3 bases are TGCAGTACCAGAAGCGGGAATGAGCAGTTCTTC. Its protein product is CSTRSGNEQFF.

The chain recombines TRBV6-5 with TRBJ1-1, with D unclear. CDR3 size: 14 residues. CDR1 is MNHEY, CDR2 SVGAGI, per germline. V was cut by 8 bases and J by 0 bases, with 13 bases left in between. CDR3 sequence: CASLLDLMNTEAFF. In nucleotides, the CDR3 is TGTGCCAGCCTACTAGACCTCATGAACACTGAAGCTTTCTTT.

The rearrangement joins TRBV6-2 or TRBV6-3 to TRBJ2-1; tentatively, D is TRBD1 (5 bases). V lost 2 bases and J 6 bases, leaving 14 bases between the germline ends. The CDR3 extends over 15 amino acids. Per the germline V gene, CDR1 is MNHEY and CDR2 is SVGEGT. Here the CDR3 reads CASSYPPGLANEQFF. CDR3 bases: TGTGCCAGCAGTTACCCCCCAGGGTTAGCCAATGAGCAGTTCTTC.

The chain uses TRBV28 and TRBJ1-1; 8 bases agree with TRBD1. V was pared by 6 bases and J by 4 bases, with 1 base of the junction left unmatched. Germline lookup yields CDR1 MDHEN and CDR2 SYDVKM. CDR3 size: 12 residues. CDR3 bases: TGTGCCAGCAGGCAGGGGGCCACTGAAGCTTTCTTT. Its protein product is CASRQGATEAFF.

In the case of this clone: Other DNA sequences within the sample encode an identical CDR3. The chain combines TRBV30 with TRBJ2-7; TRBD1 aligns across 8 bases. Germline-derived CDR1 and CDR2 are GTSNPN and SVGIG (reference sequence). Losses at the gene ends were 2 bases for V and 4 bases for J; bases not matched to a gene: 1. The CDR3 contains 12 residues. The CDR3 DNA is TGTGCCTGGAGTCAGGGGGCGTACGAGCAGTACTTC. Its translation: CAWSQGAYEQYF.

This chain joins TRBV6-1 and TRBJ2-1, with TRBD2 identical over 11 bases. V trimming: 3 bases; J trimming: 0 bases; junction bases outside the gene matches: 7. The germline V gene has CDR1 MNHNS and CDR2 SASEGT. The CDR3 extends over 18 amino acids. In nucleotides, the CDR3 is TGTGCCAGCAGTGAGACACTACTAGCGGGAGACTCCTACAATGAGCAGTTCTTC. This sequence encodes CASSETLLAGDSYNEQFF.

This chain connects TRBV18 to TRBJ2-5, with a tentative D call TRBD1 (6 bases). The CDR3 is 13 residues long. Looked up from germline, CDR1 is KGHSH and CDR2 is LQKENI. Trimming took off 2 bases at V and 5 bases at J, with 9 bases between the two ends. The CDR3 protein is CASSPGGGETQYF. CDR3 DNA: TGTGCCAGCTCACCAGGGGGCGGTGAGACCCAGTACTTC.

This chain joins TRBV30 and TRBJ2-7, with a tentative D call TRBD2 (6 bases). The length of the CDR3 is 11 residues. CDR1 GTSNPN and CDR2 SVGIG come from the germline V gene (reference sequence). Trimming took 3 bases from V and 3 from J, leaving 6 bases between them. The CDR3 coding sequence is TGTGCCTGGAGCGGGAGCTACGAGCAGTACTTC. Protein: CAWSGSYEQYF.

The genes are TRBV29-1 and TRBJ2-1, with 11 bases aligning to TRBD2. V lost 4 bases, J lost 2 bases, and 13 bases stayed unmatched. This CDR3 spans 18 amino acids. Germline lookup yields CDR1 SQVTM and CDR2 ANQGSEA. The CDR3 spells CSVVGLAGGGRAYNEQFF. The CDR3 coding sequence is TGCAGCGTTGTAGGGCTAGCGGGAGGAGGGAGGGCCTACAATGAGCAGTTCTTC.

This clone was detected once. DNA for the CDR3: TGTGCCAGCAGCCCCGCCCTTGGGCGGGGAGAGACCCAGTACTTC. Amino acids: CASSPALGRGETQYF. The chain employs TRBV7-2 and TRBJ2-5, with D maybe TRBD2 (6 bases). This CDR3 region has 15 residues. V was pared by 5 bases and J by 4 bases, with 17 bases between. Germline-derived CDR1 and CDR2 are SGHTA and FQGNSA.

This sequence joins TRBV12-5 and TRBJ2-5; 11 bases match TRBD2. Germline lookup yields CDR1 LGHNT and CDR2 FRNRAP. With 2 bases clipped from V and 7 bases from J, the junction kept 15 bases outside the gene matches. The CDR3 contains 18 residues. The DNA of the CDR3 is TGTGCTAGTGGTTTGTCGGCTAGCGGGAGGACAATGGAGGGGACCCAGTACTTC. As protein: CASGLSASGRTMEGTQYF.

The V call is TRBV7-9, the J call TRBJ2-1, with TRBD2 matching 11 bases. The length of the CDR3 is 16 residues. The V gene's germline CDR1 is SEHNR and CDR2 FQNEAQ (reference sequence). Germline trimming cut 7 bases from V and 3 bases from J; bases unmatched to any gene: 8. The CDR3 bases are TGTGCCAGCATCCAGTCGGGACTAGCGGACTACAATGAGCAGTTCTTC. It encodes CASIQSGLADYNEQFF.

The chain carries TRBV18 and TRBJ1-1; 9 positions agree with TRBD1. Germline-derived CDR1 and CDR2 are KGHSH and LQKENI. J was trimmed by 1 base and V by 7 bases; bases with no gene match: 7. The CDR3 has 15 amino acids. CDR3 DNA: TGTGCCAGCTTGATACTGACAGGGGGGAACACTGAAGCTTTCTTT. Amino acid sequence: CASLILTGGNTEAFF.

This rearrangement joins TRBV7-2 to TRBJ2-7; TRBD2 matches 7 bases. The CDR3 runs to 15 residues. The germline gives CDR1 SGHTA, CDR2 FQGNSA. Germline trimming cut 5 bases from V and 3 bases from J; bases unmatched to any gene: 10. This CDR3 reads CASSPRFQRGYEQYF. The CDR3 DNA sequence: TGTGCCAGCAGCCCCCGTTTTCAGCGGGGCTACGAGCAGTACTTC.

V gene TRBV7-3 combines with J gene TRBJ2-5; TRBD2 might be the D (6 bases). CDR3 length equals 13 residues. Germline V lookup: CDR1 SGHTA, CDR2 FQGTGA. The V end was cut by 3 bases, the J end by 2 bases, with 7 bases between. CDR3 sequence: CASSLLAQETQYF. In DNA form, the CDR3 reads TGTGCCAGCAGCTTGCTAGCGCAAGAGACCCAGTACTTC.

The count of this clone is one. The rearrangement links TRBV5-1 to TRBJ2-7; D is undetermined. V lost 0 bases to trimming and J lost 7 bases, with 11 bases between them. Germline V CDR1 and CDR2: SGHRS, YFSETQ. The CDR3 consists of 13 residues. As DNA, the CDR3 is TGCGCCAGCAGCTTGGACTGGGCGCGAGAGCAGTACTTC. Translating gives CASSLDWAREQYF.

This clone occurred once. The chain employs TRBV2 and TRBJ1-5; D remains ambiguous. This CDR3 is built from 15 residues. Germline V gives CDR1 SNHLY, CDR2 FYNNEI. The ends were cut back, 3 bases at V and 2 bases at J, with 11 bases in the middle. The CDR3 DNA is TGTGCCAGCAGTGATCGTGGCCGGGGCAATCAGCCCCAGCATTTT. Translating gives CASSDRGRGNQPQHF.

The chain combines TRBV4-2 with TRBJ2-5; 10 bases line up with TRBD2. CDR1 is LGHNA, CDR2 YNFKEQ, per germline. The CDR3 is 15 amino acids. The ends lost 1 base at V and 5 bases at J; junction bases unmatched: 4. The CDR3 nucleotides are TGTGCCAGCAGCCAAGCACTAGCGGGAAGCGAGACCCAGTACTTC. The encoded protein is CASSQALAGSETQYF.

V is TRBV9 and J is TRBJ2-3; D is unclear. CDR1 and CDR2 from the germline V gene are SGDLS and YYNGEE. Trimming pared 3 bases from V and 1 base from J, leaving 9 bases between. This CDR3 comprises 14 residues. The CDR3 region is CASSAQVGTDTQYF. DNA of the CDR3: TGTGCCAGCAGCGCGCAGGTGGGCACAGATACGCAGTATTTT.

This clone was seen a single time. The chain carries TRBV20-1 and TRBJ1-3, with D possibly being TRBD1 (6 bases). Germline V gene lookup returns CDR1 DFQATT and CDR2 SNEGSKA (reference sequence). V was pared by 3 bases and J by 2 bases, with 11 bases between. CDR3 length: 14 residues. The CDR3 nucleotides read TGCAGTGCTAGTAGCAGGGGCGCTGGAAACACCATATATTTT. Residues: CSASSRGAGNTIYF.